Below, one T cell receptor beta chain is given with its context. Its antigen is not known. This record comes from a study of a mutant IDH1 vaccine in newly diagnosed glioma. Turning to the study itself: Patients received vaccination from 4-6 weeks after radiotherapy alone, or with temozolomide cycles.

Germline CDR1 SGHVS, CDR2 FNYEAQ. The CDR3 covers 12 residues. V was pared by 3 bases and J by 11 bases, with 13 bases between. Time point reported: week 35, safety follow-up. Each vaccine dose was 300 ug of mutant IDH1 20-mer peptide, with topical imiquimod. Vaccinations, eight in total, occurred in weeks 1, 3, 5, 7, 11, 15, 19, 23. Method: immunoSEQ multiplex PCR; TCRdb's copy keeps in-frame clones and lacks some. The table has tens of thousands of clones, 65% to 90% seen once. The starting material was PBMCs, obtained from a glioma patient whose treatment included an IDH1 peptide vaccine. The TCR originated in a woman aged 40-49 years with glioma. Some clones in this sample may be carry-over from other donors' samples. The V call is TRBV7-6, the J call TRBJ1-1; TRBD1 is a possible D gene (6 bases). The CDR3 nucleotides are TGTGCCAGCAGCTTCTCAGGGGAGGGGGCTTTCTTT. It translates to CASSFSGEGAFF.